The clone carrying this T cell receptor beta chain has just a few counts. The record originates from a study of cytomegalovirus exposure and HLA in healthy donors. It was with 60 Vbeta and 13 Jbeta primers that the PCR ran. TCRdb's table, derived via immunoSEQ multiplex PCR, lists solely in-frame clones and lacks some. The sample yields approximately 140,000 clones, just under 65% seen once. From germline, CDR1 is MDHEN and CDR2 SYDVKM. This CDR3 comprises 17 residues. V dropped 4 bases and J dropped 8; count of bases not matched to a gene: 10. The sample comprised PBMCs. V and J are TRBV28 and TRBJ2-1, with 14 bases that match TRBD2. The receptor was derived from a woman between 55 and 75 years old in good health and CMV-seropositive. CDR3 bases: TGTGCCAGCAGTTCCCCGGGACTAGCGGGAGCGAAAGATGAGCAGTTCTTC. Protein: CASSSPGLAGAKDEQFF.